This record covers a single T cell receptor (beta chain). The data were produced by immunoSEQ multiplex PCR, yet TCRdb's version contains in-frame clones alone and is incomplete. This table holds 68,000 or so clones, 92% found once. This record comes from a study of T cells after somatic rescue of genetic block. This CDR3 comprises 14 residues. Germline loops: CDR1 SGHTA, CDR2 FQGTGA. Trimming left V 2 bases short and J 0 bases short, with 7 bases between. The TCR comes from a man aged 40-49 years. The material sequenced was peripheral blood mononuclear cells (PBMCs). The chain employs TRBV7-3 and TRBJ1-2; D gene ambiguous. The CDR3 sequence is CASSLGPANYGYTF. The DNA for the CDR3 is TGTGCCAGCAGCTTAGGACCAGCTAACTATGGCTACACCTTC. Full variable domain (rest looked up from reference TRBV7-3 and TRBJ1-2): GAGVSQTPSNKVTEKGKYVELRCDPISGHTALYWYRQSLGQGPEFLIYFQGTGAADDSGLPNDRFFAVRPEGSVSTLKIQRTERGDSAVYLCASSLGPANYGYTFGSGTRLTVV.